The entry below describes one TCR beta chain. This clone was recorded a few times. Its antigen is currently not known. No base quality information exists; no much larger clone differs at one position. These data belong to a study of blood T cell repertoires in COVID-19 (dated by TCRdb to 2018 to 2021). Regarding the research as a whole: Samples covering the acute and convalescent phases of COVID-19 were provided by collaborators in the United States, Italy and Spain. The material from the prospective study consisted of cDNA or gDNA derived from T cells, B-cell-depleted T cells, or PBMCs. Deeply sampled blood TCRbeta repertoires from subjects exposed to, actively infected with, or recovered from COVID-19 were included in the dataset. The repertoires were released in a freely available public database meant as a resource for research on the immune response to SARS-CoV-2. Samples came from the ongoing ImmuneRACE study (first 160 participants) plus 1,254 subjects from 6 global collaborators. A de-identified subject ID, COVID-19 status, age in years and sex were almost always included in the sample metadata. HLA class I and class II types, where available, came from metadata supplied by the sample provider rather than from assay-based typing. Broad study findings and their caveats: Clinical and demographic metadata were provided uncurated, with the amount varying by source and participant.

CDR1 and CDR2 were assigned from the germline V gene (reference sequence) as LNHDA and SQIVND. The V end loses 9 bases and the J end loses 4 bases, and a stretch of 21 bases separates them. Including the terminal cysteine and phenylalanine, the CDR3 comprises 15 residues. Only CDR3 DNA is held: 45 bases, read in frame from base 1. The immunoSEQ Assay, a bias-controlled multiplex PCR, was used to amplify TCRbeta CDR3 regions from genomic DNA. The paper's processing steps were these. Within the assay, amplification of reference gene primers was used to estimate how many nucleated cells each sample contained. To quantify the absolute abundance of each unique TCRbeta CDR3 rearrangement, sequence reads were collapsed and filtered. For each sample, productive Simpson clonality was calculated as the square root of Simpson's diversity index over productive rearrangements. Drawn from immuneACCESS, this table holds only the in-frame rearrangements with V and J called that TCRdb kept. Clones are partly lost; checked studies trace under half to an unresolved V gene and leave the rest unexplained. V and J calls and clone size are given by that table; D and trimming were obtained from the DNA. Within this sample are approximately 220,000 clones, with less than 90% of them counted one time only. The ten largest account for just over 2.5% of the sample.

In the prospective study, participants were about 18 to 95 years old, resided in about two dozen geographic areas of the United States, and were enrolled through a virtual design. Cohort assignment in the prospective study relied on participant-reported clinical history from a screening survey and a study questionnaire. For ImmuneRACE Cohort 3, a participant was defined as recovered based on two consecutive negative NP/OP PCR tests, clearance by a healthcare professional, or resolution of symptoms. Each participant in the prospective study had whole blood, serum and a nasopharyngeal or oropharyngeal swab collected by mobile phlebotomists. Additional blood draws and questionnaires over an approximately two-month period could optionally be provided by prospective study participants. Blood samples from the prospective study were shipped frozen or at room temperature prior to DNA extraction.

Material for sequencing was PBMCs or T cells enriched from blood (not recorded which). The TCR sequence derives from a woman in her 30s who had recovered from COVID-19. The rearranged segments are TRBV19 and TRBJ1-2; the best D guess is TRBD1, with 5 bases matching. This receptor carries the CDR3 CASTSPGGYSYGYTF. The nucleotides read TGTGCCAGCACTAGTCCCGGGGGGTATTCCTATGGCTACACCTTC. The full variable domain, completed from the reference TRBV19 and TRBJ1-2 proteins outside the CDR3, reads DGGITQSPKYLFRKEGQNVTLSCEQNLNHDAMYWYRQDPGQGLRLIYYSQIVNDFQKGDIAEGYSVSREKKESFPLTVTSAQKNPTAFYLCASTSPGGYSYGYTFGSGTRLTVV.